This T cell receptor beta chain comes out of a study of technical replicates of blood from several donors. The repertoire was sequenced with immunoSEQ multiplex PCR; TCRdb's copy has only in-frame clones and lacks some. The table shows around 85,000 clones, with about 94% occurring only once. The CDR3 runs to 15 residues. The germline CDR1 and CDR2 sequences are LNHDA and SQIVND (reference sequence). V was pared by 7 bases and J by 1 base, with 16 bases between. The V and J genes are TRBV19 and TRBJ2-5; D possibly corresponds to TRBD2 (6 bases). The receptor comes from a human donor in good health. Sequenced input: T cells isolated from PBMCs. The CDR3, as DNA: TGTGCCAGTAAAGAGTGGCAGGGAGGCCAAGAGACCCAGTACTTC. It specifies CASKEWQGGQETQYF.